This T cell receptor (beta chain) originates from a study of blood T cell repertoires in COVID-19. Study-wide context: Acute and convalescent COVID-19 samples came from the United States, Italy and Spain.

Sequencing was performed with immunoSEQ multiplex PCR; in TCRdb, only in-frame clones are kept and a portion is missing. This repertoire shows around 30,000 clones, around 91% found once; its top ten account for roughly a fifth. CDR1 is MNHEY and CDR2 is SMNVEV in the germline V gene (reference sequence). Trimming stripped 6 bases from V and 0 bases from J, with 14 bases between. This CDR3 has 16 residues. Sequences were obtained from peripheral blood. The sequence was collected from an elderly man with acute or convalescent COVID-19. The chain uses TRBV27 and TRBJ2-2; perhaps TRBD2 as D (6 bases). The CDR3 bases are TGTGCCAGCAGATTACGGGGGACGGCGAACACCGGGGAGCTGTTTTTT. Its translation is CASRLRGTANTGELFF.